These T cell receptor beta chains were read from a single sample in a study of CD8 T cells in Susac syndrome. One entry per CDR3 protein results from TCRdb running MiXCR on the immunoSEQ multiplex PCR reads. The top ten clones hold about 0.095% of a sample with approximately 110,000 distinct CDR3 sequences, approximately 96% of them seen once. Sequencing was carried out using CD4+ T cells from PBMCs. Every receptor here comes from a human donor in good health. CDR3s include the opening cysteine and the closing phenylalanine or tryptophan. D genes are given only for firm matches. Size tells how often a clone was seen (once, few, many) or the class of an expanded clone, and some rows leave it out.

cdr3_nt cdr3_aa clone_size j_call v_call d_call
TGCAGTGCTAGGACAGCAAGCATGGGGTCACCCCTCCACTTT CSARTASMGSPLHF NA TRBJ1-6 TRBV20-1 NA
TGTGCCAGCAGCTTACTAGGCACCCACGAGCAGTACTTC CASSLLGTHEQYF NA TRBJ2-7 TRBV5-6 NA
TGCAGTGCCCCCACTCTCTTCTACGAGCAGTACTTC CSAPTLFYEQYF NA TRBJ2-7 TRBV20-1 NA
TGCAGTGCCCCAGCGGGAAGTTCTGGGGCCAACGTCCTGACTTTC CSAPAGSSGANVLTF once TRBJ2-6 TRBV20-1 TRBD2
TGTGCCAGCAGCCCCAGCGACTTGTATGGCTACACCTTC CASSPSDLYGYTF NA TRBJ1-2 TRBV7-9 NA
TGTGCCAGTAGGAAGGGGATAAATGGCTACACCTTC CASRKGINGYTF NA TRBJ1-2 TRBV6-5 NA
TGTGCCAGCAGACAGGACAACTCCTACGAGCAGTACTTC CASRQDNSYEQYF NA TRBJ2-7 TRBV6-5 NA
TGTGCCAGCAGTCCTTCCGGACTAGCGGGCACCGGGGAGCTGTTTTTT CASSPSGLAGTGELFF NA TRBJ2-2 TRBV25-1 TRBD2
TGCAGTGCTAGAGATTTCTCGGACAGGGATAACAAGCAGCCCCAGCATTTT CSARDFSDRDNKQPQHF NA TRBJ1-5 TRBV20-1 TRBD1
TGTGCCAGCAGTTCTAGGGAAGGGGAGCTGTTTTTT CASSSREGELFF NA TRBJ2-2 TRBV12-3/TRBV12-4 NA
TGTGCCAGCAGCTCAAACGGGGGGGCCAAAAACATTCAGTACTTC CASSSNGGAKNIQYF NA TRBJ2-4 TRBV4-2 TRBD2
TGTGCCAGTAGTATAGGTGGGGACAATGAGCAGTTCTTC CASSIGGDNEQFF NA TRBJ2-1 TRBV19 NA
TGTGCCAGCAGGATACCCTTAGCGGGGTTTAACACCGGGGAGCTGTTTTTT CASRIPLAGFNTGELFF NA TRBJ2-2 TRBV2 TRBD2
TGCAGCGTTGAAATTGCCCGCCCGGGAACCGGGGAGCTGTTTTTT CSVEIARPGTGELFF NA TRBJ2-2 TRBV29-1 NA
TGTGCCTGGAGTGTACCCGGGACAGCGAACACCGGGGAGCTGTTTTTT CAWSVPGTANTGELFF NA TRBJ2-2 TRBV30 TRBD1
TGTGCCAGCAGCACGACATCTCTCCAAGAGACCCAGTACTTC CASSTTSLQETQYF NA TRBJ2-5 TRBV2 NA
TGTGCCAGCAGCCGCTTAGGACTAGGGCAAGAGACCCAGTACTTC CASSRLGLGQETQYF NA TRBJ2-5 TRBV3-1 TRBD2
TGCAGCGTTGACAGGGCGGTGGGCGAGCAGTACTTC CSVDRAVGEQYF NA TRBJ2-7 TRBV29-1 NA
TGTGCCAGCAGCTTGGATGGAGCTAATGAAAAACTGTTTTTT CASSLDGANEKLFF NA TRBJ1-4 TRBV5-6 NA
TGTGCCAGCAGCCCCCCCGGGACTAGGACCTACGAGCAGTACTTC CASSPPGTRTYEQYF NA TRBJ2-7 TRBV7-2 TRBD2
TGCAGCGTTGAAAGAGGAGCGACTAGCGGGGGGTTGGAGACCCAGTACTTC CSVERGATSGGLETQYF NA TRBJ2-5 TRBV29-1 TRBD2
TGTGCCAGCAGTACCCGGACAACCTACGAGCAGTACTTC CASSTRTTYEQYF NA TRBJ2-7 TRBV12-3/TRBV12-4 NA
TGTGCCAGCAGCCCCCCAGTGGACTATGGCTACACCTTC CASSPPVDYGYTF NA TRBJ1-2 TRBV7-3 NA
TGTGCCAGCACCATGGGACCCCGCTCCTACGAGCAGTACTTC CASTMGPRSYEQYF NA TRBJ2-7 TRBV27 NA
TGTGCCTGGAGTGCTCCAGGGAGTACTCCCAATTCACCCCTCCACTTT CAWSAPGSTPNSPLHF NA TRBJ1-6 TRBV30 NA
TGTGCCAGCTCACCACCAGGAAGAGGGGACGTCTATGGCTACACCTTC CASSPPGRGDVYGYTF once TRBJ1-2 TRBV18 NA
TGTGCCACCAGCAGGGCCCAAGAGACCCAGTACTTC CATSRAQETQYF once TRBJ2-5 TRBV15 NA
TGCAGTGCTAGACTACTAGCGGGAGCACCAGATACGCAGTATTTT CSARLLAGAPDTQYF NA TRBJ2-3 TRBV20-1 TRBD2
TGCAGTGCTAGCTACCTTACTCAGAACACCGGGGAGCTGTTTTTT CSASYLTQNTGELFF NA TRBJ2-2 TRBV20-1 NA
TGCGCCAGCAGTGAGTCCAGCGGCTACGAGCAGTACTTC CASSESSGYEQYF NA TRBJ2-7 TRBV10-2 NA
TGCAGCGTTGAATCCCCCGGGGGACGGAATCCCTACGAGCAGTACTTC CSVESPGGRNPYEQYF NA TRBJ2-7 TRBV29-1 NA
TGTGCCAGGGGGGACAGGGTATCCAATGAGCAGTTCTTC CARGDRVSNEQFF NA TRBJ2-1 TRBV7-9 TRBD1
TGTGCCTGGAGTGGAAGGGTGAACACTGAAGCTTTCTTT CAWSGRVNTEAFF NA TRBJ1-1 TRBV30 NA
TGTGCCACCAGCAGAGATACCGCCACTTCTTTCGACAATGAGCAGTTCTTC CATSRDTATSFDNEQFF NA TRBJ2-1 TRBV15 NA
TGTGCCAGTAGTATTTTGTGGTCGGACGAGCAGTACTTC CASSILWSDEQYF NA TRBJ2-7 TRBV19 NA
TGCAGCGTTGCATTGCGGGAGGCATACAATGAGCAGTTCTTC CSVALREAYNEQFF NA TRBJ2-1 TRBV29-1 TRBD2
TGTGCCAGCAGGAATACTGGGGCCAACGTCCTGACTTTC CASRNTGANVLTF NA TRBJ2-6 TRBV7-9 NA
TGCAGTGCCCCACGGCGCCCAGAGGGTTATGGCTACACCTTC CSAPRRPEGYGYTF NA TRBJ1-2 TRBV20-1 NA
TGTGCCAGCAGTTTGGGCTGGGGCGAGCAGTACTTC CASSLGWGEQYF NA TRBJ2-7 TRBV6-6 NA
TGTGCCAGCAGTTTCGGACTAGCGGGGGGCAAAAACATTCAGTACTTC CASSFGLAGGKNIQYF NA TRBJ2-4 TRBV12-3/TRBV12-4 TRBD2
TGTGCCAGCAGCCTCCGGGGAGGGTCGAACACTGAAGCTTTCTTT CASSLRGGSNTEAFF NA TRBJ1-1 TRBV3-1 NA
TGCAGTGCTAGAGAGCTGGGACAGGGCAATCAGCCCCAGCATTTT CSARELGQGNQPQHF NA TRBJ1-5 TRBV20-1 TRBD1
TGTGCCAGCAGCTTGGAGCGGGGCCCGCGCCTTGCCGAGCAGTACTTC CASSLERGPRLAEQYF NA TRBJ2-7 TRBV5-6 TRBD2
TGTGCCTGGAAGGGACAGGTCTTGAACACCGGGGAGCTGTTTTTT CAWKGQVLNTGELFF NA TRBJ2-2 TRBV30 TRBD1
TGCGCCAGCAGCCAAGATTTCGAGAGTTACGCGGACAGACACCCTATGAAGCAGTACTTC CASSQDFESYADRHPMKQYF NA TRBJ2-7 TRBV4-1 NA